What follows describes a single T cell receptor beta chain. Its antigen is still unknown. This sample was taken from a study of T-cell reconstitution after alpha-beta-depleted transplantation in children. Findings and caveats of the study: Reportedly, alpha-beta T cells present about two months post-transplant originated from several hundred expanded clones of graft origin. Surviving recipient T cells and thymic progenitors produced the high day-60 TCRbeta diversity seen in some patients. Most T-cell counts and diversity one year after the transplant came from T cells that were newly produced.

As it was prepared, the TCRbeta library received unique molecular identifiers. TCRdb recomputed calls from the PCR reads with MiXCR, one row per CDR3 protein. Of 670,000 or so distinct CDR3 sequences detected, approximately 14% appear once; the ten largest clones hold 0.79%. The germline CDR1 and CDR2 sequences are SGHTA and FQGNSA. The junction had 7 bases not matched to a gene; V was cut back by 5 bases and J by 4 bases. The CDR3 extends over 15 amino acids. Sequenced material: PBMCs, taken before TCRalphabeta/CD19-depleted stem cell transplant. The rearrangement joins TRBV7-2 to TRBJ2-5; 10 bases align to TRBD1. This sequence was found in a girl aged 2 to 9 with congenital amegakaryocytic thrombocytopenia, due to receive a stem cell transplant. The CDR3 sequence: CASSTRTGGGETQYF. The CDR3 DNA sequence: TGTGCCAGCAGCACTCGGACAGGGGGTGGAGAGACCCAGTACTTC.